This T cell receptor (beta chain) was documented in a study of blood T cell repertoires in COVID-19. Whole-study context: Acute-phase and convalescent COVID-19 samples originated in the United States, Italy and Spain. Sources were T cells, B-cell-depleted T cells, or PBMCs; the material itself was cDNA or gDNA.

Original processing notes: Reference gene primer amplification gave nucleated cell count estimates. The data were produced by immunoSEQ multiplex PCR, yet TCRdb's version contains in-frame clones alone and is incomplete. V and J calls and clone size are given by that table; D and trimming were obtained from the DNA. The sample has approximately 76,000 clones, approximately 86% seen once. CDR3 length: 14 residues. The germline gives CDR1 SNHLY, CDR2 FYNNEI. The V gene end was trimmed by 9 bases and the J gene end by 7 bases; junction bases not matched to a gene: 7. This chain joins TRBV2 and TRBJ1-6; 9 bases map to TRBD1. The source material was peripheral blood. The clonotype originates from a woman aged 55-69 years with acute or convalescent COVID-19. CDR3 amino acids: CASTPGQGNSPLHF. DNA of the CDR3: TGTGCCAGTACTCCGGGACAGGGAAATTCACCCCTCCACTTT.